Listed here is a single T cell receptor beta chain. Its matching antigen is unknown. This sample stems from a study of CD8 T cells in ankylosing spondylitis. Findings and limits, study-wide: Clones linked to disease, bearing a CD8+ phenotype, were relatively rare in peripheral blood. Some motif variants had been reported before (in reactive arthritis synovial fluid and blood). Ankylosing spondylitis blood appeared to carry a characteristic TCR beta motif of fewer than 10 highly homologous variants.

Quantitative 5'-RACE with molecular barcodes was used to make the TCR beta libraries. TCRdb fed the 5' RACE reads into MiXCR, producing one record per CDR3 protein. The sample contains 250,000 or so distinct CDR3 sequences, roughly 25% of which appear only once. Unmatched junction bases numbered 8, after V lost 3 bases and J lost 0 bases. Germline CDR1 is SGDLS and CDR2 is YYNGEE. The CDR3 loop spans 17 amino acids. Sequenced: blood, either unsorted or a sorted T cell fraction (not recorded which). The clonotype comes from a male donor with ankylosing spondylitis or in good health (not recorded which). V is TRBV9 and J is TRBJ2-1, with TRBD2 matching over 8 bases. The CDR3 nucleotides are TGTGCCAGCAGCGAGGGACGGGGGGGGTCCTCCTACAATGAGCAGTTCTTC. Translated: CASSEGRGGSSYNEQFF.